Below, 5 T cell receptor beta chains from the same sample are listed, as sequenced in a study of shared clonotypes between healthy human individuals. TCRdb's copy holds only in-frame clones and misses some; the assay was immunoSEQ multiplex PCR. The sample comprises about 2 million clones, 90% to 95% of which are singletons, and more than 0.1% rests with the top ten. Sequencing was performed on naive CD4+ T cells sorted from blood. This sample's subset: CD45RA+ positively selected. The receptors were sampled from a man aged 18 to 29 in good health.

The chain is built from TRBV30 and TRBJ1-5, with D possibly being TRBD1 (5 bases). Germline V gene data show CDR1 as GTSNPN and CDR2 as SVGIG (reference sequence). This CDR3 spans 13 amino acids. Trimming removed 3 bases from V and 10 bases from J, with 16 bases in between. The DNA of the CDR3 is TGTGCCTGGAGGGAGCAGGGAGAGAGACCCCAGCATTTT. It codes for CAWREQGERPQHF.

This clone was seen a handful of times. Other DNA sequences in this sample translate to the same CDR3. V is TRBV7-2 and J is TRBJ2-7, with TRBD2 as a possible D gene (5 bases). This CDR3 is 13 amino acids long. Germline CDR1 is SGHTA and CDR2 is FQGNSA. V dropped 0 bases and J dropped 2 bases, with 5 bases sitting between them. The CDR3 sequence: CASSLAGAYEQYF. In nucleotides, the CDR3 is TGTGCCAGCAGCTTAGCGGGAGCCTACGAGCAGTACTTC.

V and J are TRBV6-1 and TRBJ1-4, with no clear D. The CDR3 is 13 residues long. The germline V and J ends were trimmed by 4 bases and 11 bases, with 14 bases remaining between them. Looked up from germline, CDR1 is MNHNS and CDR2 is SASEGT. The CDR3 DNA is TGTGCCAGCAGTGGGACCCCTTGGGAGAAACTGTTTTTT. Translated: CASSGTPWEKLFF.

This clone was seen just once. V usage is TRBV10-3 and J usage is TRBJ2-7; either TRBD1 or TRBD2 may supply D (5 bases each). V lost 4 bases, J lost 3 bases, and 16 bases lay in between. Germline V CDR1 and CDR2: ENHRY, SYGVKD. The CDR3 totals 15 residues. CDR3 protein: CAISGFSRGVYEQYF. For the CDR3, the DNA is TGTGCCATCAGTGGGTTTTCGAGGGGAGTCTACGAGCAGTACTTC.

CDR3: CASGLVRFGELFF. As DNA, the CDR3 is TGTGCTAGTGGTTTGGTACGTTTCGGGGAGCTGTTTTTT. The V and J genes are TRBV12-5 and TRBJ2-2, with no clear D. Germline assignment: CDR1 LGHNT and CDR2 FRNRAP. The germline V and J ends were trimmed by 0 bases and 7 bases, with 6 bases remaining between them. The CDR3 consists of 13 residues.